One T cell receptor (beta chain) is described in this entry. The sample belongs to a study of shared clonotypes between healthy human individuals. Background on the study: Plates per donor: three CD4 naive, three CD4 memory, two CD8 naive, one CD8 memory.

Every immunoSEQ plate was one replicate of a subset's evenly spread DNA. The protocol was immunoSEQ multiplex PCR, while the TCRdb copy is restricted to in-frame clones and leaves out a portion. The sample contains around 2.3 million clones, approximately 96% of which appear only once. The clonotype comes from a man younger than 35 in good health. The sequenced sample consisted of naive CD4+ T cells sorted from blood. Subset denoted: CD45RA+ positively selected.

In DNA, the CDR3 is TGCAGCGTTGATGTTAGGATTTTAGAGACCCAGTACTTC. It encodes CSVDVRILETQYF. The chain joins TRBV29-1 to TRBJ2-5; D is ambiguous. Trimming took 3 bases from V and 4 from J, leaving 12 bases between them. Germline lookup yields CDR1 SQVTM and CDR2 ANQGSEA. The CDR3 covers 13 residues.